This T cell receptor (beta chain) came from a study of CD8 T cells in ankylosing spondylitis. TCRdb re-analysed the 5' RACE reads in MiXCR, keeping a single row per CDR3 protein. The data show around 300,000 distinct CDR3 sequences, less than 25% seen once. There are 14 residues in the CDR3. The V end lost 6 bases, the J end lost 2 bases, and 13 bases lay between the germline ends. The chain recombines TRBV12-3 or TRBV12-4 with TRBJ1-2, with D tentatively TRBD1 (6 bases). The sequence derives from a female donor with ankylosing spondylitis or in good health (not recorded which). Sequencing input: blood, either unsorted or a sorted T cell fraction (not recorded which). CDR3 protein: CASSITGLNYGYTF. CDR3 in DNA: TGTGCCAGCAGCATTACAGGGCTGAACTATGGCTACACCTTC.